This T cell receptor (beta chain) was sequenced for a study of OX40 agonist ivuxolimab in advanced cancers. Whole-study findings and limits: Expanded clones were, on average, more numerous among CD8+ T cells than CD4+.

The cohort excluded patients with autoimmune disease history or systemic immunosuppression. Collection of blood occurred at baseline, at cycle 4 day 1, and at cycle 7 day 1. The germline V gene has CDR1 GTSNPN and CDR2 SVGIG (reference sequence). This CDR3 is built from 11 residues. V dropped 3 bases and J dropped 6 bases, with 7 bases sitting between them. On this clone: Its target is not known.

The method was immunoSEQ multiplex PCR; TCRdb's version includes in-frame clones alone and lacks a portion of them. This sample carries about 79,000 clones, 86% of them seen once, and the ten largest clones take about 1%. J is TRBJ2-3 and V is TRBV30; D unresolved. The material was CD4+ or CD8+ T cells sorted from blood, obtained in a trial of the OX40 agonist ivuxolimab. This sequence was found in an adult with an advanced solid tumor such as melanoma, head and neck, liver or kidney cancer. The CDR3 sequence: CAWRVGDTQYF. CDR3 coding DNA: TGTGCCTGGAGAGTTGGGGATACGCAGTATTTT.